This TCR beta chain was captured by sequencing in a study of response to subunit inactivated influenza vaccine. Broader study findings: The authors proposed limited new T cell recruitment per seasonal influenza vaccination.

One entry per CDR3 protein, called by TCRdb with MiXCR from the RT-PCR reads. Of approximately 500,000 distinct CDR3 sequences in the sample, approximately 24% were seen once. With 0 bases clipped from V and 7 bases from J, the junction kept 6 bases outside the gene matches. The CDR3 covers 15 residues. Germline V lookup: CDR1 DFQATT, CDR2 SNEGSKA (reference sequence). A remark on this clonotype: The antigen is unknown.

The sample was also reused in another study, on T cells expressing NK-cell markers. That paper adds: TCR beta cDNA was generated via 5'RACE template switching incorporating UMIs. Source material for TCR beta repertoires consisted of sorted CD3+CD56+NKG2C+, CD3+CD56+NKG2C- and CD3+CD56-NKG2C+ T cells. The authors sequenced eight donors, of whom seven were HCMV-seropositive and one was seronegative. These clonotypes also led the CD3+CD56-NKG2C+ fraction in a handful of donors.

The specimen was CD4+ T cells sorted from PBMCs, collected approximately 12 days after vaccination. The chain recombines TRBV20-1 with TRBJ1-6; 7 nucleotides agree with TRBD1. This clonotype was obtained from a man aged 50-59 years who received an inactivated influenza vaccine. The CDR3 bases are TGCAGTGCTAGAGACCGGACAGGATGGAATTCACCCCTCCACTTT. Its translation: CSARDRTGWNSPLHF.